This TCR beta chain was sequenced for a study of CD8 T cells in ankylosing spondylitis. On this clonotype itself: No antigen is known for it.

Libraries for TCR beta were made by quantitative 5'-RACE with molecular barcodes. MiXCR was run by TCRdb on the 5' RACE reads, yielding one entry per CDR3 protein. The sample consists of some 700,000 distinct CDR3 sequences, around 20% of them appearing once. Overall study results and limits: It was reported that disease-linked clones were significantly enriched in matched ankylosing spondylitis synovial fluid. CD8+ cells made up the disease-linked clones, which were relatively rare in peripheral blood. Past studies reported some motif variants in reactive arthritis synovial fluid and blood. A motif of 7 or 8 highly homologous TCR beta variants was seen as apparently characteristic of ankylosing spondylitis blood.

V was pared by 4 bases and J by 11 bases, with 8 bases of the junction left unmatched. The CDR3 sequence is 14 residues long. CDR1 is MNHEY and CDR2 is SMNVEV in the germline V gene (reference sequence). Sequenced: blood, either unsorted or a sorted T cell fraction (not recorded which). The chain has TRBV27 and TRBJ1-4; 9 nucleotides align to TRBD1. The clonotype originates from a male donor with ankylosing spondylitis. CDR3 protein: CASSSRDRELKLFF. DNA for the CDR3: TGTGCCAGCAGTTCCCGGGACAGGGAATTGAAACTGTTTTTT. The full variable domain, with the rest looked up from reference TRBV27 and TRBJ1-4, is EAQVTQNPRYLITVTGKKLTVTCSQNMNHEYMSWYRQDPGLGLRQIYYSMNVEVTDKGDVPEGYKVSRKEKRNFPLILESPSPNQTSLYFCASSSRDRELKLFFGSGTQLSVL.